The rows below give T cell receptor beta chains drawn from one sample of a study of cytomegalovirus exposure and HLA in healthy donors. The data were produced by immunoSEQ multiplex PCR, yet TCRdb's version contains in-frame clones alone and is incomplete. The sample lists about 120,000 clones, 15% occurring once. Sequenced material: PBMCs. These TCRs come from a woman between 18 and 29 years old in good health and CMV-seronegative. CDR3s include the opening cysteine and the closing phenylalanine or tryptophan. Each record gives: D gene, J gene, clone size, V gene, CDR3 protein, CDR3 DNA. A D gene is named only where the DNA matches it firmly. Not every row has a clone size; where given, it reads once, few, many or a size class.

d_gene: TRBD1; j_gene: TRBJ2-2; abundance: few; v_gene: TRBV28; CDR3aa: CASSFRTGGTGELFF; CDR3nt: TGTGCCAGCAGTTTCCGGACAGGGGGCACCGGGGAGCTGTTTTTT
d_gene: -; j_gene: TRBJ2-5; abundance: few; v_gene: TRBV11-2; CDR3aa: CASSTHGVATETQYF; CDR3nt: TGTGCCAGCAGCACCCACGGGGTAGCAACCGAGACCCAGTACTTC
d_gene: -; j_gene: TRBJ2-3; abundance: few; v_gene: TRBV29-1; CDR3aa: CILTDTQYF; CDR3nt: TGCATCCTCACAGATACGCAGTATTTT
d_gene: -; j_gene: TRBJ1-2; abundance: few; v_gene: TRBV7-2; CDR3aa: CASSLAPGISGYTF; CDR3nt: TGTGCCAGCAGCTTAGCTCCAGGGATTAGTGGCTACACCTTC
d_gene: -; j_gene: TRBJ1-1; abundance: few; v_gene: TRBV6-5; CDR3aa: CASSYVPGLGTEAFF; CDR3nt: TGTGCCAGCAGTTACGTTCCAGGGCTAGGCACTGAAGCTTTCTTT
d_gene: -; j_gene: TRBJ1-1; abundance: few; v_gene: TRBV6-1; CDR3aa: CASSDFPDRADTEAFF; CDR3nt: TGTGCCAGCAGTGATTTCCCCGACCGCGCGGACACTGAAGCTTTCTTT
d_gene: TRBD1; j_gene: TRBJ2-7; abundance: few; v_gene: TRBV28; CDR3aa: CASSRDRERSLYEQYF; CDR3nt: TGTGCCAGCAGCCGGGACAGGGAACGCTCCCTTTACGAGCAGTACTTC
d_gene: TRBD1; j_gene: TRBJ2-7; abundance: few; v_gene: TRBV28; CDR3aa: CASRDRGQNEQYF; CDR3nt: TGTGCCAGCCGGGACAGGGGGCAAAACGAGCAGTACTTC
d_gene: TRBD1; j_gene: TRBJ1-2; abundance: few; v_gene: TRBV6-6; CDR3aa: CASSLPSQGAGEGYTF; CDR3nt: TGTGCCAGCAGTCTTCCGTCACAGGGGGCCGGGGAGGGCTACACCTTC
d_gene: TRBD1; j_gene: TRBJ1-1; abundance: -; v_gene: TRBV5-6; CDR3aa: CASRGQGRTEAFF; CDR3nt: TGTGCCAGCAGGGGACAGGGAAGGACTGAAGCTTTCTTT
d_gene: TRBD2; j_gene: TRBJ2-3; abundance: -; v_gene: TRBV7-9; CDR3aa: CASSLRREVTDTQYF; CDR3nt: TGTGCCAGCAGCTTACGGCGGGAGGTCACAGATACGCAGTATTTT
d_gene: -; j_gene: TRBJ2-7; abundance: few; v_gene: TRBV5-4; CDR3aa: CASSLEGSRSHYEQYF; CDR3nt: TGTGCCAGCAGCTTGGAGGGGTCGCGGTCCCACTACGAGCAGTACTTC
d_gene: -; j_gene: TRBJ2-7; abundance: -; v_gene: TRBV28; CDR3aa: CASGTGGPSSYEQYF; CDR3nt: TGTGCCAGCGGAACGGGGGGCCCTAGCTCCTACGAGCAGTACTTC
d_gene: -; j_gene: TRBJ1-5; abundance: few; v_gene: TRBV28; CDR3aa: CASSLTAGVRRNQPQHF; CDR3nt: TGTGCCAGCAGTTTAACGGCGGGGGTAAGGCGCAATCAGCCCCAGCATTTT
d_gene: TRBD1; j_gene: TRBJ2-5; abundance: few; v_gene: TRBV28; CDR3aa: CASSLTGQGETQYF; CDR3nt: TGTGCCAGCAGTTTGACGGGACAGGGGGAGACCCAGTACTTC
d_gene: TRBD1; j_gene: TRBJ1-4; abundance: few; v_gene: TRBV5-1; CDR3aa: CASSPTGGNEKLFF; CDR3nt: TGCGCCAGCAGCCCGACAGGGGGGAATGAAAAACTGTTTTTT
d_gene: TRBD1; j_gene: TRBJ1-2; abundance: few; v_gene: TRBV6-5; CDR3aa: CASSYGTGNGYTF; CDR3nt: TGTGCCAGCAGTTACGGGACAGGGAACGGCTACACCTTC
d_gene: -; j_gene: TRBJ2-3; abundance: few; v_gene: TRBV4-2; CDR3aa: CASSQEGSDMDTQYF; CDR3nt: TGTGCCAGCAGCCAAGAGGGTAGCGATATGGATACGCAGTATTTT
d_gene: TRBD1; j_gene: TRBJ1-4; abundance: few; v_gene: TRBV2; CDR3aa: CASSRQGFDEKLFF; CDR3nt: TGTGCCAGCAGTAGACAGGGGTTTGATGAAAAACTGTTTTTT
d_gene: TRBD1; j_gene: TRBJ1-1; abundance: few; v_gene: TRBV15; CDR3aa: CATSRLWSQGAEAFF; CDR3nt: TGTGCCACCAGCAGACTGTGGTCCCAGGGGGCTGAAGCTTTCTTT
d_gene: -; j_gene: TRBJ2-3; abundance: few; v_gene: TRBV30; CDR3aa: CAPDGGNTDTQYF; CDR3nt: TGTGCCCCCGATGGGGGCAACACAGATACGCAGTATTTT
d_gene: -; j_gene: TRBJ1-5; abundance: -; v_gene: TRBV28; CDR3aa: CASSLGETPLGPQHF; CDR3nt: TGTGCCAGCAGCTTGGGAGAGACCCCCTTAGGGCCCCAGCATTTT
d_gene: -; j_gene: TRBJ2-1; abundance: few; v_gene: TRBV27; CDR3aa: CASSFSDRHPQFF; CDR3nt: TGTGCCAGCAGTTTCTCTGACAGGCATCCGCAGTTCTTC
d_gene: -; j_gene: TRBJ2-1; abundance: -; v_gene: TRBV30; CDR3aa: CAWSVQNGYNEQFF; CDR3nt: TGTGCCTGGAGTGTGCAGAATGGCTACAATGAGCAGTTCTTC
d_gene: -; j_gene: TRBJ2-7; abundance: few; v_gene: TRBV7-8; CDR3aa: CASSDSTGWSYEQYF; CDR3nt: TGTGCCAGCAGCGACTCGACGGGTTGGTCCTACGAGCAGTACTTC
d_gene: -; j_gene: TRBJ1-1; abundance: -; v_gene: TRBV11-2; CDR3aa: CASSLGSTLGEAFF; CDR3nt: TGTGCCAGCAGCTTAGGTTCAACGCTCGGTGAAGCTTTCTTT
d_gene: -; j_gene: TRBJ2-5; abundance: few; v_gene: TRBV7-6; CDR3aa: CASSLSQQETQYF; CDR3nt: TGTGCCAGCAGCTTATCGCAGCAAGAGACCCAGTACTTC
d_gene: -; j_gene: TRBJ1-4; abundance: few; v_gene: TRBV7-9; CDR3aa: CASSFHTPLGKLFF; CDR3nt: TGTGCCAGCAGCTTTCATACTCCTCTAGGAAAACTGTTTTTT